Presented here are 16 T cell receptor beta chains from one specimen sequenced in a study of post-analysis software for immune sequencing data (dated by TCRdb to between 2014 and 2016). The library was built by means of PCR. Instrument on record: Illumina HiSeq 2500. Unique molecular identifiers were incorporated into TCR beta cDNA libraries to reduce PCR and sequencing biases. TCRdb trimmed public reads at Q25 via fastp, called clones via MiXCR and kept in-frame beta chains. Entries are consolidated by CDR3 protein sequence, retaining the most common genes and DNA. This sample comprises roughly 600,000 distinct CDR3 sequences, roughly two fifths of them detected only once. Jointly, the top ten make up around 1.7% of the sample. Antigen specificity for these receptors is unknown. The paper as a whole reports these results and caveats: Significantly higher frequencies in patients than in controls were found for several TRBV segments, including TRBV5-6, TRBV5-1 and TRBV20-1.

The sequenced sample consisted of blood. The receptors stem from a girl aged 10 to 17 with multiple sclerosis.

This chain uses TRBV11-2 with TRBJ2-1; no clear D gene. V was shortened by 5 bases and J by 6 bases, with 8 bases between the two germline ends. The length of the CDR3 is 12 residues. Germline-derived CDR1 and CDR2 are SGHAT and FQNNGV. CDR3 region: CASSPLVNEQFF. CDR3 DNA: TGTGCCAGCAGCCCCCTTGTCAATGAGCAGTTCTTC.

V usage is TRBV27 and J usage is TRBJ1-1, with a possible D match to TRBD1 (6 bases). There are 17 residues in the CDR3. V was pared by 0 bases and J by 0 bases, with 14 bases between. Germline V lookup: CDR1 MNHEY, CDR2 SMNVEV (reference sequence). The CDR3 here is CASSLSRQGLMNTEAFF. The CDR3 DNA reads TGTGCCAGCAGTTTATCGCGTCAGGGGCTCATGAACACTGAAGCTTTCTTT.

The chain couples TRBV5-6 to TRBJ2-3, with TRBD2 matching over 7 bases. This CDR3 spans 16 amino acids. Germline lookup yields CDR1 SGHDT and CDR2 YYEEEE. Unmatched junction bases numbered 8, after V lost 2 bases and J lost 2 bases. CDR3 DNA sequence: TGTGCCAGCAGCTTAACTCTAGCGGCCGACACAGATACGCAGTATTTT. It codes for CASSLTLAADTDTQYF.

This clonotype was detected only a few times. J is TRBJ2-3 and V is TRBV9; unclear D gene. V lost 2 bases, J lost 2 bases, and 12 bases lay in between. This CDR3 is built from 15 residues. From germline, CDR1 is SGDLS and CDR2 YYNGEE. The DNA of the CDR3 is TGTGCCAGCAGCGTGGGCAGGAGTTACACAGATACGCAGTATTTT. Residues: CASSVGRSYTDTQYF. The complete variable domain, with remaining parts taken from reference TRBV9 and TRBJ2-3, reads DSGVTQTPKHLITATGQRVTLRCSPRSGDLSVYWYQQSLDQGLQFLIQYYNGEERAKGNILERFSAQQFPDLHSELNLSSLELGDSALYFCASSVGRSYTDTQYFGPGTRLTVL.

V is TRBV20-1 and J is TRBJ2-1; D is tentatively TRBD1 or TRBD2 (5 bases each). The CDR3 runs to 15 residues. V was shortened by 3 bases and J by 0 bases, with 12 bases between the two germline ends. CDR1 is DFQATT, CDR2 SNEGSKA, per germline (reference sequence). CDR3 coding DNA: TGCAGTGCTAGCCTGGGGGATAGCTCCTACAATGAGCAGTTCTTC. It yields the protein CSASLGDSSYNEQFF.

The V and J genes are TRBV20-1 and TRBJ2-3, with 14 nucleotides matching TRBD2. The CDR3 has 15 amino acids. Germline CDR1 DFQATT, CDR2 SNEGSKA (reference sequence). After removal of 5 bases from V and 6 bases from J, the junction contained 7 bases not matched to a gene. CDR3 protein: CSAARLAGGPDTQYF. The CDR3 DNA follows: TGCAGTGCTGCCCGACTAGCGGGAGGGCCGGATACGCAGTATTTT.

The chain couples TRBV5-4 to TRBJ2-3, with D possibly TRBD2 on 5 matching bases. Germline CDR1 reads SGHNT; CDR2 reads YYREEE (reference sequence). The length of the CDR3 is 18 residues. V lost 0 bases and J 2 bases, leaving 19 bases between the germline ends. The CDR3 sequence is CASSLGVEAVLTTDTQYF. The CDR3 nucleotides are TGTGCCAGCAGCTTGGGTGTTGAAGCGGTACTCACCACAGATACGCAGTATTTT.

Only a few counts were recorded for this clonotype. This chain joins TRBV9 and TRBJ2-3, with D possibly being TRBD2 (5 bases). The CDR3 sequence is 13 residues long. Trimming took 0 bases from V and 3 from J, leaving 5 bases between them. CDR1 SGDLS and CDR2 YYNGEE come from the germline V gene. CDR3 residues: CASSVAGTDTQYF. The CDR3 nucleotides read TGTGCCAGCAGCGTAGCGGGGACAGATACGCAGTATTTT.

The chain recombines TRBV12-3 or TRBV12-4 with TRBJ1-1; D is unclear. With 3 bases removed from V and 6 bases from J, the gap between germline ends came to 8 bases. This CDR3 has 12 residues. The CDR3 region has the DNA TGTGCCAGCAGTTTGATGTCGGCTGAAGCTTTCTTT. Translation gives CASSLMSAEAFF.

This clonotype was recorded many times. V usage is TRBV11-3 and J usage is TRBJ2-1, with TRBD2 matching over 9 bases. Trimming took 2 bases from V and 0 from J; bases not matched to a gene: 5. The germline V gene has CDR1 SGHNT and CDR2 YENEEA. The CDR3 contains 17 residues. CDR3 loop: CASSLLAGLSSYNEQFF. The CDR3 DNA reads TGTGCCAGCAGCTTACTAGCGGGACTTAGCTCCTACAATGAGCAGTTCTTC.

Only a few counts were recorded for this clonotype. J is TRBJ2-3 and V is TRBV5-1; D is tentatively TRBD1 or TRBD2 (6 bases each). Trimming left V 3 bases short and J 0 bases short, with 14 bases between. There are 16 residues in the CDR3. Germline CDR1 is SGHRS and CDR2 is YFSETQ. In DNA, the CDR3 is TGCGCCAGCAGCTGGAGGGACATATTTAGCACAGATACGCAGTATTTT. It specifies CASSWRDIFSTDTQYF.

The chain is built from TRBV29-1 and TRBJ1-1; D unresolved. Deletions cut 4 bases from V and 5 bases from J, with 11 bases between. Per germline, CDR1 SQVTM and CDR2 ANQGSEA. The CDR3 is 12 amino acids. The CDR3 spells CSVVTGLTEAFF. DNA for the CDR3: TGCAGCGTTGTGACCGGGCTTACTGAAGCTTTCTTT.

The chain joins TRBV27 to TRBJ1-2; no firm D call. Germline assignment: CDR1 MNHEY and CDR2 SMNVEV (reference sequence). Trimming took off 8 bases at V and 8 bases at J, with 6 bases between the two ends. This CDR3 region has 9 residues. In DNA, the CDR3 is TGTGCCAGCCGGGAAGGCTACACCTTC. This sequence encodes CASREGYTF.

This clonotype has just a few counts. The chain uses TRBV29-1 and TRBJ2-7; 7 bases match TRBD2. The ends lost 0 bases at V and 8 bases at J; junction bases unmatched: 4. The CDR3 contains 12 residues. From germline, CDR1 is SQVTM and CDR2 ANQGSEA. The CDR3 region has the DNA TGCAGCGTTGAAGATGTGGGAGGGAAGCAGTACTTC. Its protein is CSVEDVGGKQYF.

This chain joins TRBV29-1 and TRBJ2-3; D may be TRBD2 (5 bases). There are 13 residues in the CDR3. Germline loops: CDR1 SQVTM, CDR2 ANQGSEA. V was pared by 4 bases and J by 5 bases, with 13 bases between. CDR3 region: CSVGRGSEDTQYF. CDR3 coding DNA: TGCAGCGTTGGACGGGGTTCGGAAGATACGCAGTATTTT.

This chain uses TRBV20-1 with TRBJ2-7, with 8 bases matching TRBD1. The CDR3 has 15 residues. The trim removed 1 base at V and 3 bases at J, leaving 8 bases unmatched. Germline V gene lookup returns CDR1 DFQATT and CDR2 SNEGSKA (reference sequence). In DNA form, the CDR3 reads TGCAGTGCTAGAGGACAGGGGAACCCCCACTACGAGCAGTACTTC. Translated, it gives CSARGQGNPHYEQYF.